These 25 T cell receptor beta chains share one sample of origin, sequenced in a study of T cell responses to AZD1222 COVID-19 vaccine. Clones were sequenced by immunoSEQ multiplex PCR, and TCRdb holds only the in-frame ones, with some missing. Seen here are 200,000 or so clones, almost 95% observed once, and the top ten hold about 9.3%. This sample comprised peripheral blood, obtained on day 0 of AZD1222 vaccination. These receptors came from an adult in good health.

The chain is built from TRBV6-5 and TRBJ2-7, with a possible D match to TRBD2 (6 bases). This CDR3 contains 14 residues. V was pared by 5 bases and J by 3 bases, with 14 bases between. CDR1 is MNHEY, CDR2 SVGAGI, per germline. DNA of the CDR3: TGTGCCAGCAGTATACGGGAGAGAAGCTACGAGCAGTACTTC. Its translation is CASSIRERSYEQYF.

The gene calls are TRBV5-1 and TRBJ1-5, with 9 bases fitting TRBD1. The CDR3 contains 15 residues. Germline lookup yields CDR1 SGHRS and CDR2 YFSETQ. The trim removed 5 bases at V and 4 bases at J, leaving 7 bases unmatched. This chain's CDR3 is CASRPGTGINQPQHF. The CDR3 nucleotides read TGCGCCAGCAGACCCGGGACAGGGATTAATCAGCCCCAGCATTTT.

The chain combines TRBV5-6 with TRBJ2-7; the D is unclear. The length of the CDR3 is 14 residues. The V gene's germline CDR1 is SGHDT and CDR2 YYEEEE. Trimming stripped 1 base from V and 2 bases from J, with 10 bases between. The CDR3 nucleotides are TGTGCCAGCAGCTTGATTTCTGAGACCTACGAGCAGTACTTC. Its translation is CASSLISETYEQYF.

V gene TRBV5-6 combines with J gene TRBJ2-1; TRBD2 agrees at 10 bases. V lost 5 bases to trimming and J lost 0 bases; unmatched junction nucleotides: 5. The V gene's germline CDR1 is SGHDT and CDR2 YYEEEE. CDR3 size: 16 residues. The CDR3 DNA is TGTGCCAGCAGGCCATTAGCGGGAGGCTCCTACAATGAGCAGTTCTTC. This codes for CASRPLAGGSYNEQFF.

The DNA for the CDR3 is TGTGCCAGCAGCTTGAGAGGTGGCGGGGAGCTGTTTTTT. This translates into CASSLRGGGELFF. The rearrangement uses TRBV5-4 and TRBJ2-2; unclear D gene. V lost 1 base and J 7 bases, leaving 8 bases between the germline ends. This CDR3 contains 13 residues. Per germline, CDR1 SGHNT and CDR2 YYREEE (reference sequence).

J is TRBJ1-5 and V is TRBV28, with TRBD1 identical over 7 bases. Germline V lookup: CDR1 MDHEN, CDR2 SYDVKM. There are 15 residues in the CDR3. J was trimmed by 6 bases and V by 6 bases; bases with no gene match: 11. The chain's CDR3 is CASSHPGTATQPQHF. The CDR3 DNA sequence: TGTGCCAGCAGCCATCCTGGGACAGCCACTCAGCCCCAGCATTTT.

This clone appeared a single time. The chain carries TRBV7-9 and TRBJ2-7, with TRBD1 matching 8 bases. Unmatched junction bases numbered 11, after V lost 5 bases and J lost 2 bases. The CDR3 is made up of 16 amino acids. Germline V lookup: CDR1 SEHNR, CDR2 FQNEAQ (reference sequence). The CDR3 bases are TGTGCCAGCAGCACGATGACAGGGGCGCGCACCTACGAGCAGTACTTC. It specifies CASSTMTGARTYEQYF. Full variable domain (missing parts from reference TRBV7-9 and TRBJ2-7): DTGVSQNPRHKITKRGQNVTFRCDPISEHNRLYWYRQTLGQGPEFLTYFQNEAQLEKSRLLSDRFSAERPKGSFSTLEIQRTEQGDSAMYLCASSTMTGARTYEQYFGPGTRLTVT.

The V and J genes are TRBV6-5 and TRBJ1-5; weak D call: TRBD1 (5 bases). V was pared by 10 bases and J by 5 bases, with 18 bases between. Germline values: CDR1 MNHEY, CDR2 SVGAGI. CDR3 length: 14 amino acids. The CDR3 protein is CATLWGGTDQPQHF. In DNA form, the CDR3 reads TGTGCCACCCTTTGGGGGGGAACGGATCAGCCCCAGCATTTT.

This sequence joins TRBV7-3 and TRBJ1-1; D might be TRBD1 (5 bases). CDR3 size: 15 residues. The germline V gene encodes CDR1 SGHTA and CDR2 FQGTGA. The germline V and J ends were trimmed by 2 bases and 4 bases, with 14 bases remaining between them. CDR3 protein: CASSLEGGAGTEAFF. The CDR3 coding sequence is TGTGCCAGCAGCTTAGAAGGTGGGGCAGGCACTGAAGCTTTCTTT. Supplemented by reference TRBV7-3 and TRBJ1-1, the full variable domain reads GAGVSQTPSNKVTEKGKYVELRCDPISGHTALYWYRQSLGQGPEFLIYFQGTGAADDSGLPNDRFFAVRPEGSVSTLKIQRTERGDSAVYLCASSLEGGAGTEAFFGQGTRLTVV.

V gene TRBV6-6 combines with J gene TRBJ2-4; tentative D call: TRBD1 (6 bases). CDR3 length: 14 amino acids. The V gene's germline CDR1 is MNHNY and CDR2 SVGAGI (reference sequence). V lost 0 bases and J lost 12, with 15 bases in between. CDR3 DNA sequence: TGTGCCAGCAGTTACTCGGTAGGACAGTTGACTCAGTACTTC. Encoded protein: CASSYSVGQLTQYF.

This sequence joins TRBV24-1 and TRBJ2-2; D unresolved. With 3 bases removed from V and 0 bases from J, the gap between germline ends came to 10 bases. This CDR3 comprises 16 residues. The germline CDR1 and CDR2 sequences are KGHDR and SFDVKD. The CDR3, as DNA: TGTGCCACCAGTGATGTTGGGGTACCGAACACCGGGGAGCTGTTTTTT. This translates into CATSDVGVPNTGELFF.

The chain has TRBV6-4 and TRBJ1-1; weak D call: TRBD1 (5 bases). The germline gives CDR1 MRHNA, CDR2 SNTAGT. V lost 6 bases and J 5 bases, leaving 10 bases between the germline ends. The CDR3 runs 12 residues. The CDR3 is CASRGGWTEAFF. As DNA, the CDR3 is TGTGCCAGCAGGGGGGGGTGGACTGAAGCTTTCTTT.

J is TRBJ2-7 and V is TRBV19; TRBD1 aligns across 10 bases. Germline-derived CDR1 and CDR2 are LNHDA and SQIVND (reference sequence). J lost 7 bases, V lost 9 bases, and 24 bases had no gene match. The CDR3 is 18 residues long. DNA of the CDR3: TGTGCCAGGAGCCTGGGGACAGGGGATTTAGGCTGGTGGAGGGAGCAGTACTTC. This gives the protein CARSLGTGDLGWWREQYF.

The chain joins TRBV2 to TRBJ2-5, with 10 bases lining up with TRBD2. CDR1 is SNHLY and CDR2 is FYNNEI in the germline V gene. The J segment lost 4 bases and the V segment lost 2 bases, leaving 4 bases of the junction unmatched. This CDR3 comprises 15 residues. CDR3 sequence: CASSENRLAGETQYF. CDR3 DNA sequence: TGTGCCAGCAGTGAAAACCGACTAGCGGGAGAGACCCAGTACTTC.

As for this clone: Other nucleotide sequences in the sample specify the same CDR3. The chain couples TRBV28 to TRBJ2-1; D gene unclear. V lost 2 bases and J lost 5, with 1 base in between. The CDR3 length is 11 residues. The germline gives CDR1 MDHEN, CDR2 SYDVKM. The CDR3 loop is CASSLNNEQFF. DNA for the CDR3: TGTGCCAGCAGTTTAAACAATGAGCAGTTCTTC.

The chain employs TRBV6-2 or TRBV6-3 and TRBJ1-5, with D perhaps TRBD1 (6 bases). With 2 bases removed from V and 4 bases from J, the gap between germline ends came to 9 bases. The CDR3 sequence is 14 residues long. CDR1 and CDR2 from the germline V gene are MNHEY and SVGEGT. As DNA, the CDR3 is TGTGCCAGCAGTTACGGGGGGGCTAATCAGCCCCAGCATTTT. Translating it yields CASSYGGANQPQHF.

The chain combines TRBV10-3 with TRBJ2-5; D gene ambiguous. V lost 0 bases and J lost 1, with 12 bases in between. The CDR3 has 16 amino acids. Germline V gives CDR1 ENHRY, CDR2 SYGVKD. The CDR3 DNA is TGTGCCATCAGTGAGTCGATTCTGGGCAGCCAAGAGACCCAGTACTTC. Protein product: CAISESILGSQETQYF.

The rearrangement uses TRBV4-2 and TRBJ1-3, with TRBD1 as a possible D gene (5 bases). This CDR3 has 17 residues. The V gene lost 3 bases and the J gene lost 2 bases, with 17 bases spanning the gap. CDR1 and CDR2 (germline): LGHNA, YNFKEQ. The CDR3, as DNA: TGTGCCAGCAGCCAGGGAACAGGAATGGGTACTGGAAACACCATATATTTT. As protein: CASSQGTGMGTGNTIYF.

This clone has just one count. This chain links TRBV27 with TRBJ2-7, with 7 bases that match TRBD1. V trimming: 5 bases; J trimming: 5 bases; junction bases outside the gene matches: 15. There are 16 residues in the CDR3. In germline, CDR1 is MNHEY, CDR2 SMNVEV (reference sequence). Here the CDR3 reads CASSPLRQGRLDEQYF. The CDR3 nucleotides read TGTGCCAGCAGTCCGCTACGACAGGGAAGGCTGGACGAGCAGTACTTC.

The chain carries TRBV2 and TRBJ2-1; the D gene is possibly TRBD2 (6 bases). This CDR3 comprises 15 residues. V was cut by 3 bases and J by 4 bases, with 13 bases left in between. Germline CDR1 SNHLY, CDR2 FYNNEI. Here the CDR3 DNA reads TGTGCCAGCAGTGAGGAGGGAGGAGGGTACAATGAGCAGTTCTTC. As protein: CASSEEGGGYNEQFF.

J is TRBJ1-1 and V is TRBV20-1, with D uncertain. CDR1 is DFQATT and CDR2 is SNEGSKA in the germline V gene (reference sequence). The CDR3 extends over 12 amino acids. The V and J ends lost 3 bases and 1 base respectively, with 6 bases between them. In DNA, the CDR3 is TGCAGTGCTAGTCCCCAGAACACTGAAGCTTTCTTT. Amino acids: CSASPQNTEAFF.

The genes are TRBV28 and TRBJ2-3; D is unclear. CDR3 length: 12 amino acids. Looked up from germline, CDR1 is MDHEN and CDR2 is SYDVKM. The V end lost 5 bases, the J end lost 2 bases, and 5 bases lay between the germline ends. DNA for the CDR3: TGTGCCAGCAGTCCTATCACAGATACGCAGTATTTT. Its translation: CASSPITDTQYF.

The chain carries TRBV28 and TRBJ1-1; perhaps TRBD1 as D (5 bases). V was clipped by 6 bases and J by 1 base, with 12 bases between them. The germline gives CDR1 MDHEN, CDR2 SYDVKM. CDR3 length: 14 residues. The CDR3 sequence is CASREGQANTEAFF. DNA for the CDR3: TGTGCCAGCAGGGAGGGGCAGGCGAACACTGAAGCTTTCTTT.

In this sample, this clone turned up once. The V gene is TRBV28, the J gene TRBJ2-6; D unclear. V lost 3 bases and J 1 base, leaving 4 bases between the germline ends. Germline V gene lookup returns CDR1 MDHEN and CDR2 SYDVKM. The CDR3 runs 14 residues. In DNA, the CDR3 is TGTGCCAGCAGTTTTTTTTCTGGGGCCAACGTCCTGACTTTC. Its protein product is CASSFFSGANVLTF.

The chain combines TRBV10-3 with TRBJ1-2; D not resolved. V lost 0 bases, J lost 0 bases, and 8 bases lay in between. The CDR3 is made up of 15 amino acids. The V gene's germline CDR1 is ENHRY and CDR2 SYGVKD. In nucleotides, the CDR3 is TGTGCCATCAGTGAGTCAGTTTTAGCTAACTATGGCTACACCTTC. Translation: CAISESVLANYGYTF.